This record concerns one T cell receptor (beta chain) sequence. Its specificity is unknown. Among the donors, all were Caucasian adults who lived in Nashville, Tennessee. The source of the sample is a study of shared clonotypes between healthy human individuals. Turning to the study itself: Donors consisted of two women and a few men between 18 and 49. CD8 memory received one plate per donor, CD8 naive two, CD4 memory three and CD4 naive three. General observations from the study: Shared clonotypes: about 4.6% naive CD4, roughly 4% naive CD8, 2.3% memory CD4, around 0.4% memory CD8.

V was trimmed by 5 bases and J by 5 bases, leaving 7 bases between them. The CDR3 consists of 11 residues. CDR1 MNHNS and CDR2 SASEGT come from the germline V gene. Produced via immunoSEQ multiplex PCR; TCRdb's table is partial and in-frame only. The table includes over a million clones, about 84% detected once. Input material: memory CD4+ T cells from PBMCs. This sample's subset: CD45RA-negative fraction. This chain uses TRBV6-1 with TRBJ2-7; the D is unclear. The source of this sequence is a man between 18 and 29 years old in good health. Some clones in this sample may be carry-over from other donors' samples. The CDR3 coding sequence is TGTGCCAGCAGTTCGGGCCACGAGCAGTACTTC. Amino acid sequence: CASSSGHEQYF.